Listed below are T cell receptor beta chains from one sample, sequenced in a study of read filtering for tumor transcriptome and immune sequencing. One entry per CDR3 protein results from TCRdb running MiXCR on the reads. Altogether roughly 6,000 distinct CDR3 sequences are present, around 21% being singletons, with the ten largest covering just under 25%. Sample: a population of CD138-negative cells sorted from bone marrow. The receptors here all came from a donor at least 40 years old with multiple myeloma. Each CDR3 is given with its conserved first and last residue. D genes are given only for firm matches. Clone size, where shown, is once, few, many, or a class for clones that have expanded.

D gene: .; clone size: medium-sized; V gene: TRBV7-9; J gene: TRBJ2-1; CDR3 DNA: TGTGCCAGCAGCTTTAGGGACGGGGGCCATGAGTTCTTC; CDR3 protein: CASSFRDGGHEFF
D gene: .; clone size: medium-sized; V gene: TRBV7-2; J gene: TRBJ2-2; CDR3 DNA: TGTGCCAGCAGCTTAGCCGGGACGGGGAACGGGGAGCTGTTTTTT; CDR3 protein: CASSLAGTGNGELFF
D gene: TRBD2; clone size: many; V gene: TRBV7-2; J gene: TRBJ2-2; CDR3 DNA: TGTGCTACTAGCGGGAGGGTGCCCGGGGAGCTGTTTTTT; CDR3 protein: CATSGRVPGELFF
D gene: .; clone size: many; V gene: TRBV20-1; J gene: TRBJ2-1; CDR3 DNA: TGCAGTGCTAGTTATAGACTAGGATCCTACAATGAGCAGTTCTTC; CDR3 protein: CSASYRLGSYNEQFF
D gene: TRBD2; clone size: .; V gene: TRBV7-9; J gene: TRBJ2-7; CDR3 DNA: TGCGCCAGCGGGAGCTCGGGACTAGCGGGAATCGAGCAGTACTTC; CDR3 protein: CASGSSGLAGIEQYF
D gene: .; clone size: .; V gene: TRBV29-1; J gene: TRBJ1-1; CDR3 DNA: TGCAGCGCCGGGATAGGGATCACTGAAGCTTTCTTT; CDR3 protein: CSAGIGITEAFF
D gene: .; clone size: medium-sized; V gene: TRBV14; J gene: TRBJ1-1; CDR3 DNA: TGTGCCAGCAGCCAAGCGGCTACCTACAGGTACGAGGAGGATGCTGAAGCTTTCTTT; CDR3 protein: CASSQAATYRYEEDAEAFF
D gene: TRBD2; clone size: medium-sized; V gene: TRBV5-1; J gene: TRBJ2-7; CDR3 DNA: TGCGCCAGCAGCGTAACTAGCGGGAGTTACGAGCAGTACTTC; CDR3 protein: CASSVTSGSYEQYF
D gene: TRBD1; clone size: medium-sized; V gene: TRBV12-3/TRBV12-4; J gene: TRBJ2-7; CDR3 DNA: TGTGCCAGCAGCGACCGGGACAGCTCCTACGAGCAGTACTTC; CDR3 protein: CASSDRDSSYEQYF
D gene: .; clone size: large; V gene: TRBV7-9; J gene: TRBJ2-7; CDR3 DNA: TGTGCCAGCAGCCCCGGGACTGGAGAGCAGTACTTC; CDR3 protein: CASSPGTGEQYF
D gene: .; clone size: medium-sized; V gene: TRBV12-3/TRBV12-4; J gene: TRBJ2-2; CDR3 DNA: TGTGCCAGCAGTTTATACAGCACGAACACCGGGGAGCTGTTTTTT; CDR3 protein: CASSLYSTNTGELFF
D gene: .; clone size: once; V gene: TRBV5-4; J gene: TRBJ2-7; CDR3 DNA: TGTGCCAGCGGCTCACCGGGACAAGGTGTATACGAGCAGTACTTC; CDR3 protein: CASGSPGQGVYEQYF